The 29 T cell receptor beta chains in this list originate from one sample, sequenced in a study of response to subunit inactivated influenza vaccine. Using its own MiXCR run on the RT-PCR reads, TCRdb lists one record per CDR3 protein. This table holds about 520,000 distinct CDR3 sequences, 9.5% to 13% found once. The specimen was PBMCs from blood, collected 40 to 50 days after vaccination. These receptors were collected from a man in his fifties who received an inactivated influenza vaccine.

The sample holds a few counts of this clonotype. The rearrangement links TRBV4-1 to TRBJ2-5; D unclear. The CDR3 contains 14 residues. Germline V gene data show CDR1 as MGHRA and CDR2 as YSYEKL. Trimming removed 0 bases from V and 5 bases from J, with 10 bases in between. The DNA of the CDR3 is TGCGCCAGCAGCCAAGACTTTTCGGGTGAGACCCAGTACTTC. Translation: CASSQDFSGETQYF.

This clonotype has more than one count but fewer than ten. V and J are TRBV12-3 or TRBV12-4 and TRBJ2-7; the match to TRBD2 covers 14 bases. Trimming removed 3 bases from V and 4 bases from J; junction bases left unmatched: 5. CDR3 length: 16 amino acids. The CDR3 protein is CASSFHGLAGGYEQYF. CDR3 in DNA: TGTGCCAGCAGTTTCCACGGACTAGCGGGGGGTTACGAGCAGTACTTC.

This clonotype was counted a few times. V usage is TRBV5-1 and J usage is TRBJ1-2; D possibly corresponds to TRBD1 (5 bases). CDR3 length equals 15 residues. V was trimmed by 4 bases and J by 2 bases, leaving 15 bases between them. CDR1 and CDR2 from the germline V gene are SGHRS and YFSETQ. The CDR3 region has the DNA TGCGCCAGCAGCCCGGGGGGAGGCGTCAACTATGGCTACACCTTC. Residues: CASSPGGGVNYGYTF.

V usage is TRBV11-2 and J usage is TRBJ2-1, with 10 nucleotides matching TRBD2. The CDR3 runs 16 residues. V shed 5 bases, J shed 2 bases, and the junction held 6 bases outside the gene matches. CDR1 and CDR2 from the germline V gene are SGHAT and FQNNGV. This CDR3 is CASSATSGATYNEQFF. The DNA of the CDR3 is TGTGCCAGCAGCGCTACTAGCGGGGCCACCTACAATGAGCAGTTCTTC.

This chain connects TRBV20-1 to TRBJ2-5; perhaps TRBD1 as D (5 bases). The V and J ends lost 0 bases and 2 bases respectively, with 19 bases between them. Germline assignment: CDR1 DFQATT and CDR2 SNEGSKA (reference sequence). The CDR3 consists of 17 residues. The CDR3 region has the DNA TGCAGTGCTAGAGATCCCCCAGGGAAAGCCCTGCAAGAGACCCAGTACTTC. It encodes CSARDPPGKALQETQYF.

There are a few counts of this clonotype. The chain combines TRBV5-6 with TRBJ2-7; tentative D call: TRBD2 (5 bases). Germline values: CDR1 SGHDT, CDR2 YYEEEE. The CDR3 runs to 16 residues. V dropped 0 bases and J dropped 0 bases, with 13 bases sitting between them. CDR3 in DNA: TGTGCCAGCAGCTTGGGAGGGCCGACTCACTCCTACGAGCAGTACTTC. Protein product: CASSLGGPTHSYEQYF.

The chain carries TRBV4-1 and TRBJ2-1, with D perhaps TRBD1 (6 bases). V lost 2 bases and J 8 bases, leaving 13 bases between the germline ends. CDR3 length equals 14 residues. Germline lookup yields CDR1 MGHRA and CDR2 YSYEKL. The CDR3 region has the DNA TGCGCCAGCAGCCAACTACAGGGCTCGGATGAGCAGTTCTTC. Amino acid sequence: CASSQLQGSDEQFF.

At least ten counts were recorded for this clonotype. The gene calls are TRBV20-1 and TRBJ2-1, with 10 bases lining up with TRBD2. Germline-derived CDR1 and CDR2 are DFQATT and SNEGSKA (reference sequence). Germline trimming cut 2 bases from V and 4 bases from J; bases unmatched to any gene: 8. The length of the CDR3 is 16 residues. The CDR3 bases are TGCAGTGCTAGAAACAGCGGGGGGGCATCTTACAATGAGCAGTTCTTC. It specifies CSARNSGGASYNEQFF.

The chain carries TRBV15 and TRBJ2-1, with 8 bases that match TRBD2. Germline values: CDR1 LNHNV, CDR2 YYDKDF (reference sequence). V shed 0 bases, J shed 2 bases, and the junction held 0 bases outside the gene matches. The CDR3 sequence is 15 residues long. The CDR3 loop is CATSRERGAYNEQFF. The CDR3 DNA reads as TGTGCCACCAGCAGAGAGCGGGGGGCCTACAATGAGCAGTTCTTC.

This clonotype has more than one count but fewer than ten. The chain employs TRBV20-1 and TRBJ1-1; unclear D gene. Trimming took off 2 bases at V and 1 base at J, with 5 bases between the two ends. The CDR3 is made up of 12 amino acids. CDR1 and CDR2 from the germline V gene are DFQATT and SNEGSKA (reference sequence). The CDR3: CSARKGNTEAFF. DNA for the CDR3: TGCAGTGCTAGAAAAGGGAACACTGAAGCTTTCTTT.

This clonotype was detected a few times. The germline gene is not matched at one end of the junction; a read error may be the cause. The CDR3 loop is CASSYSYGSSRDTQYF. In nucleotides, the CDR3 is TGTGCCAGCAGTTACTCATACGGGAGCAGCAGAGATACGCAGTATTTT. The rearrangement links TRBV6-5 to TRBJ2-3, with D perhaps TRBD2 (6 bases). Germline V gives CDR1 MNHEY, CDR2 SVGAGI. This CDR3 has 16 residues.

This clonotype was seen only a few times. Written as DNA, the CDR3 is TGTGCCAGCAGTTCCTTAGCGGGAGGGCCGTTTGAGCAGTTCTTC. Translated: CASSSLAGGPFEQFF. The gene calls are TRBV12-3 or TRBV12-4 and TRBJ2-1; 11 bases map to TRBD2. Losses at the gene ends were 4 bases for V and 9 bases for J; bases not matched to a gene: 8. CDR3 length: 15 residues.

Ten or more counts support this clonotype. The chain employs TRBV29-1 and TRBJ2-3; possible D gene TRBD2, 6 bases. Germline V gene data show CDR1 as SQVTM and CDR2 as ANQGSEA. Trimming shortened V by 3 bases and J by 8 bases, and 21 bases separated the two germline ends. This CDR3 spans 15 amino acids. The CDR3 DNA follows: TGCAGCGTTGACCAGGGATACCTGGTGGAGGGTACGCAGTATTTT. Amino acids: CSVDQGYLVEGTQYF.

V gene TRBV29-1 combines with J gene TRBJ2-3, with TRBD2 as a possible D gene (6 bases). With 0 bases removed from V and 2 bases from J, the gap between germline ends came to 12 bases. Germline V gene data show CDR1 as SQVTM and CDR2 as ANQGSEA. The CDR3 sequence is 15 residues long. CDR3: CSVEDERAATDTQYF. In DNA, the CDR3 is TGCAGCGTTGAAGATGAGCGGGCAGCCACAGATACGCAGTATTTT.

The chain has TRBV6-5 and TRBJ2-1, with a tentative D call TRBD1 (5 bases). Germline V gene lookup returns CDR1 MNHEY and CDR2 SVGAGI. The CDR3 consists of 19 residues. V gave up 4 bases and J gave up 7 bases, with 29 bases separating them. This CDR3 is CASSSLFNFRGATTNEQFF. The DNA for the CDR3 is TGTGCCAGCAGTTCCCTGTTTAATTTTAGGGGCGCCACTACAAATGAGCAGTTCTTC.

This chain links TRBV15 with TRBJ2-5; D call uncertain. The V end was cut by 2 bases, the J end by 1 base, with 17 bases between. This CDR3 spans 17 amino acids. CDR1 LNHNV and CDR2 YYDKDF come from the germline V gene (reference sequence). CDR3 residues: CATSRSTVMPGQETQYF. The CDR3 bases are TGTGCCACCAGCAGAAGTACTGTTATGCCCGGCCAAGAGACCCAGTACTTC.

This clonotype showed up many times. The chain links TRBV5-1 to TRBJ1-2; 8 positions agree with TRBD1. CDR1 is SGHRS, CDR2 YFSETQ, per germline. The junction had 3 bases not matched to a gene; V was cut back by 5 bases and J by 3 bases. The CDR3 totals 13 residues. As DNA, the CDR3 is TGCGCCAGCAGTGCAGGGGGCGACTATGGCTACACCTTC. It is translated as CASSAGGDYGYTF.

The chain recombines TRBV28 with TRBJ2-1; the D is unclear. V gave up 9 bases and J gave up 9 bases, with 12 bases separating them. CDR1 and CDR2 from the germline V gene are MDHEN and SYDVKM. The CDR3 totals 11 residues. The CDR3 DNA sequence: TGTGCCAGTCTAGTTAACGGTGAGCAGTTCTTC. Translated, it gives CASLVNGEQFF. Variable domain in full (rest from reference TRBV28 and TRBJ2-1): DVKVTQSSRYLVKRTGEKVFLECVQDMDHENMFWYRQDPGLGLRLIYFSYDVKMKEKGDIPEGYSVSREKKERFSLILESASTNQTSMYLCASLVNGEQFFGPGTRLTVL.

This clonotype was counted a few times. This rearrangement joins TRBV4-3 to TRBJ1-6; D is uncertain. The CDR3 is made up of 18 amino acids. The ends were cut back, 0 bases at V and 0 bases at J, with 12 bases in the middle. Germline V lookup: CDR1 LGHNA, CDR2 YSLEER. Written as DNA, the CDR3 is TGCGCCAGCAGCCAAGATCCTTACCTAAGCTCCTATAATTCACCCCTCCACTTT. As protein: CASSQDPYLSSYNSPLHF.

The rearrangement joins TRBV5-1 to TRBJ2-7, with no clear D. Germline values: CDR1 SGHRS, CDR2 YFSETQ. The CDR3 has 13 residues. With 4 bases removed from V and 7 bases from J, the gap between germline ends came to 15 bases. CDR3 residues: CASSDGRPREQYF. CDR3 bases: TGCGCCAGCAGCGACGGCCGCCCGAGGGAGCAGTACTTC.

This clonotype has a handful of counts. This chain connects TRBV24-1 to TRBJ2-3, with TRBD2 as a possible D gene (5 bases). Germline values: CDR1 KGHDR, CDR2 SFDVKD. The CDR3 covers 16 residues. V was cut by 2 bases and J by 0 bases, with 11 bases left in between. CDR3 residues: CATSDWRGGSTDTQYF. The CDR3 coding sequence is TGTGCCACCAGTGATTGGCGCGGAGGCAGCACAGATACGCAGTATTTT.

The chain employs TRBV11-2 and TRBJ1-6; D is perhaps TRBD1 (5 bases). Deletions cut 2 bases from V and 3 bases from J, with 8 bases between. Germline CDR1 and CDR2: SGHAT and FQNNGV. The length of the CDR3 is 15 residues. The CDR3 loop reads CASSLWQGYNSPLHF. In DNA form, the CDR3 reads TGTGCCAGCAGCTTATGGCAGGGCTATAATTCACCCCTCCACTTT.

This chain connects TRBV7-9 to TRBJ2-1; 12 bases fit TRBD2. The CDR3 length is 17 residues. After removal of 4 bases from V and 5 bases from J, the junction contained 9 bases not matched to a gene. The germline V gene encodes CDR1 SEHNR and CDR2 FQNEAQ (reference sequence). The CDR3 loop reads CASSSFPLAGGNNEQFF. The CDR3 DNA sequence: TGTGCCAGCAGCTCGTTCCCTCTAGCGGGAGGGAACAATGAGCAGTTCTTC.

This clonotype was found a few times. The chain uses TRBV20-1 and TRBJ1-2, with unresolved D. The CDR3 runs 13 residues. Germline V gene data show CDR1 as DFQATT and CDR2 as SNEGSKA (reference sequence). CDR3 coding DNA: TGCAGCCCAGCTTCCCTGGCAGACTATGGCTACACCTTC. Encoded protein: CSPASLADYGYTF.

This clonotype has only a few counts. The chain combines TRBV7-6 with TRBJ2-3; D is perhaps TRBD2 (6 bases). Trimming took off 9 bases at V and 4 bases at J, with 11 bases between the two ends. This CDR3 has 12 residues. CDR1 is SGHVS, CDR2 FNYEAQ, per germline. The CDR3 sequence: CASCGASDTQYF. For the CDR3, the DNA is TGTGCCAGTTGCGGGGCCTCAGATACGCAGTATTTT.

This clonotype occurred many times. V and J are TRBV6-1 and TRBJ1-2; 9 positions match TRBD1. After removal of 6 bases from V and 6 bases from J, the junction contained 11 bases not matched to a gene. The CDR3 is 15 residues long. Germline assignment: CDR1 MNHNS and CDR2 SASEGT. The CDR3 reads CASSSDRGAHDGYTF. CDR3 coding DNA: TGTGCCAGCAGCTCCGACAGGGGGGCGCATGATGGCTACACCTTC.

This chain links TRBV20-1 with TRBJ1-1; D ambiguous. The CDR3 covers 13 residues. Germline V lookup: CDR1 DFQATT, CDR2 SNEGSKA (reference sequence). V was shortened by 1 base and J by 6 bases, with 12 bases between the two germline ends. CDR3 region: CSARVPGFAEAFF. CDR3 bases: TGCAGTGCTAGAGTTCCGGGGTTCGCTGAAGCTTTCTTT.

The chain joins TRBV29-1 to TRBJ2-5; possible D gene TRBD1, 6 bases. V shed 7 bases and J shed 4 bases, with 22 bases lying between them. The CDR3 extends over 15 amino acids. Germline loops: CDR1 SQVTM, CDR2 ANQGSEA. The CDR3: CSETRWGQSGETQYF. In DNA, the CDR3 is TGCAGCGAGACCCGGTGGGGACAATCGGGAGAGACCCAGTACTTC.

V gene TRBV12-3 or TRBV12-4 combines with J gene TRBJ2-7, with TRBD1 matching over 9 bases. V lost 3 bases, J lost 6 bases, and 12 bases stayed unmatched. The CDR3 extends over 16 amino acids. CDR3 in amino acids: CASSFIPGTGRREQYF. CDR3 DNA: TGTGCCAGCAGTTTTATTCCCGGGACAGGGAGGCGCGAGCAGTACTTC.